This T cell receptor (beta chain) was recorded in a study of OX40 agonist ivuxolimab in advanced cancers. About the full investigation: Ivuxolimab was a fully human IgG2 agonistic monoclonal antibody targeting the costimulatory receptor OX40 (CD134). The dose-escalation cohort was 82.7% male with a mean age of about 60 years, ranging from about 23 to 85. The paper describes the monotherapy dose-escalation part (N ≈ 52 patients) of the phase I trial of ivuxolimab. Peripheral TCRbeta sequencing was intended to test whether TCR sequence diversity was altered and clonal T-cell expansion was caused by ivuxolimab. Three dose-escalation patients achieved partial responses, one with hepatocellular carcinoma and two with cutaneous melanoma. Intravenous ivuxolimab was administered to patients every 2 weeks at six dose levels: 0.01, 0.1, 0.3, 1.5, 3 and 10 mg/kg. Prior anti-PD-1, anti-PD-L1 or anti-CTLA-4 therapy was permitted, and checkpoint inhibitors had been received by around 39% of dose-escalation patients. Of the approximately 54 patients in dose escalation, about 20 had hepatocellular carcinoma, some 15 had melanoma, 9 had renal cell carcinoma and 9 had head and neck cancer.

The trial excluded patients who had a history of autoimmune disease or were on systemic immunosuppression. In every dose cohort, peripheral blood was drawn for TCR sequencing at baseline, cycle 4 day 1, and cycle 7 day 1. The samples were drawn from a first-in-human, open-label, multicenter phase I dose-escalation trial of ivuxolimab. Adults with locally advanced or metastatic melanoma, renal cell, hepatocellular, or head and neck squamous cell carcinoma were enrolled in the trial. Before TCR sequencing, CD4+ and CD8+ T cells were separately sorted from peripheral blood. Study-wide findings and limitations: Which antigens the clonally expanded peripheral T cells were specific for was not determined. At doses of 0.1 to 3.0 mg/kg, clonal expansion of both CD4+ and CD8+ blood T cells was observed from baseline to week 6. In partial responders in the 0.1-3.0 mg/kg groups, normalized peripheral clonal expansion was found to be among the lowest, especially among CD8+ T cells. Low levels of normalized T-cell clonal expansion were also shown by some nonresponding patients. After ivuxolimab, more expanded clones were found on average in CD8+ T cells than in CD4+ T cells.

Genomic DNA was isolated from the sorted cells so that the TCRbeta CDR3 region could be sequenced. TCRbeta CDR3 regions were sequenced using the immunoSEQ Assay. This immuneACCESS table, as held by TCRdb, lists in-frame sequences with V and J called but not all clones. Of the missing ones, under half trace to an unresolved V gene in checked studies; the others have no known cause. Across this sample there are about 38,000 clones, with approximately 79% seen only once. The top ten hold 6.5% to 8% of the sample. This clone is a singleton in its sample. The clone's antigen remains unknown. Per-base qualities were not stored, and no clone one base away is much larger. The CDR3 covers 17 residues, taking in both the cysteine and the phenylalanine. Just CDR3 DNA is preserved here, 51 bases in frame from base 1. From a lookup of the germline V gene (reference sequence), CDR1 and CDR2 are SEHNR and FQNEAQ. V drops 2 bases and J drops 1 base, leaving 18 bases in between.

The rearrangement joined TRBV7-9 to TRBJ2-7; the D gene may be TRBD1 or TRBD2, since each aligns over 7 bases. The TCR comes from an adult with an advanced solid tumor such as melanoma, head and neck, liver or kidney cancer. Sequenced here: CD4+ or CD8+ T cells sorted from blood, sampled in a trial of the OX40 agonist ivuxolimab. The CDR3 is CASSLTRQGGRSYEQYF. The sequence in DNA is TGTGCCAGCAGCTTAACAAGACAGGGAGGGAGATCCTACGAGCAGTACTTC.